Below are 13 T cell receptor beta chains sequenced from a single sample in a study of T cell changes during pregnancy in multiple sclerosis. The repertoire was sequenced with immunoSEQ multiplex PCR; TCRdb's copy has only in-frame clones and lacks some. Of 50,000 or so clones in the sample, approximately 92% were seen once. Sequenced here: CD4+ T cells from peripheral blood mononuclear cells, sampled in the third trimester of pregnancy. The receptors shown here come from a female donor with multiple sclerosis, enrolled in a pregnancy study.

In DNA form, the CDR3 reads TGTGCCAGCAGTTACTCCTGGGCTCAGCGGACCGGGGCCCAGTACTTC. Encoded protein: CASSYSWAQRTGAQYF. The V and J genes are TRBV6-5 and TRBJ2-5; D is possibly TRBD2 (5 bases). The germline V gene encodes CDR1 MNHEY and CDR2 SVGAGI. The CDR3 is 16 amino acids. V was clipped by 0 bases and J by 9 bases, with 20 bases between them.

The rearrangement joins TRBV18 to TRBJ1-2; D perhaps matches TRBD1 (5 bases). The length of the CDR3 is 17 residues. V was trimmed by 5 bases and J by 6 bases, leaving 25 bases between them. Germline CDR1 reads KGHSH; CDR2 reads LQKENI. CDR3: CASSSLPGPTGGDGYTF. The CDR3 coding sequence is TGTGCCAGCTCATCGCTACCGGGGCCCACGGGAGGCGATGGCTACACCTTC. The entire variable domain, with the rest obtained from reference TRBV18 and TRBJ1-2, is as follows: NAGVMQNPRHLVRRRGQEARLRCSPMKGHSHVYWYRQLPEEGLKFMVYLQKENIIDESGMPKERFSAEFPKEGPSILRIQQVVRGDSAAYFCASSSLPGPTGGDGYTFGSGTRLTVV.

This clone has only one observation. This sequence joins TRBV18 and TRBJ1-1; 7 nucleotides line up with TRBD1. Trimming took 3 bases from V and 4 from J; bases not matched to a gene: 8. The CDR3 loop spans 15 amino acids. Germline CDR1 reads KGHSH; CDR2 reads LQKENI. The CDR3 DNA is TGTGCCAGCTCACCTACGACAGGGCGAGGCACTGAAGCTTTCTTT. It yields the protein CASSPTTGRGTEAFF. Together with reference TRBV18 and TRBJ1-1, the CDR3 gives the full variable domain: NAGVMQNPRHLVRRRGQEARLRCSPMKGHSHVYWYRQLPEEGLKFMVYLQKENIIDESGMPKERFSAEFPKEGPSILRIQQVVRGDSAAYFCASSPTTGRGTEAFFGQGTRLTVV.

The rearrangement joins TRBV5-1 to TRBJ2-7; D is possibly TRBD2 (6 bases). This CDR3 is built from 12 residues. CDR1 and CDR2 (germline): SGHRS, YFSETQ. V was shortened by 3 bases and J by 10 bases, with 14 bases between the two germline ends. The CDR3 region has the DNA TGCGCCAGCAGCTCCTCGGGGGTGTATCAGTACTTC. It encodes CASSSSGVYQYF.

V is TRBV7-9 and J is TRBJ2-5; 13 nucleotides match TRBD2. Germline V lookup: CDR1 SEHNR, CDR2 FQNEAQ (reference sequence). This CDR3 is 18 amino acids long. The V segment lost 5 bases and the J segment 3 bases; nucleotides outside the gene matches: 12. CDR3 in DNA: TGTGCCAGCAGCCCGAGACTAGCGGGGGGCACTTCCAAAGAGACCCAGTACTTC. Its translation: CASSPRLAGGTSKETQYF.

The chain recombines TRBV30 with TRBJ1-1; D is undetermined. The CDR3 contains 17 residues. Germline values: CDR1 GTSNPN, CDR2 SVGIG (reference sequence). Trimming pared 7 bases from V and 6 bases from J, leaving 30 bases between. The CDR3 here is CASGRAELSRREAEAFF. For the CDR3, the DNA is TGTGCCTCCGGTAGGGCAGAACTAAGCAGAAGGGAGGCTGAAGCTTTCTTT.

The rearrangement uses TRBV11-2 and TRBJ1-6; D is unclear. The CDR3 is 13 amino acids. Per the germline V gene, CDR1 is SGHAT and CDR2 is FQNNGV. V was clipped by 2 bases and J by 12 bases, with 11 bases between them. The CDR3 loop reads CASSLISRGPLHF. In DNA, the CDR3 is TGTGCCAGCAGCTTAATTAGCCGGGGACCCCTCCACTTT.

The chain combines TRBV19 with TRBJ1-5; the match to TRBD1 covers 7 bases. The CDR3 extends over 14 amino acids. In germline, CDR1 is LNHDA, CDR2 SQIVND (reference sequence). J lost 4 bases, V lost 5 bases, and 5 bases had no gene match. CDR3 coding DNA: TGTGCCAGTAGTGTTGGGACAGTTAATCAGCCCCAGCATTTT. The encoded protein is CASSVGTVNQPQHF.

V gene TRBV14 combines with J gene TRBJ1-2, with D tentatively TRBD1 (6 bases). The V end lost 1 base, the J end lost 5 bases, and 11 bases lay between the germline ends. CDR1 and CDR2 (germline): SGHDN, FVKESK. CDR3 length: 14 residues. CDR3 DNA sequence: TGTGCCAGCAGCCAAGTACAGGGACCATATGGCTACACCTTC. This gives the protein CASSQVQGPYGYTF.

This clone came up a few times. The CDR3 coding sequence is TGTGCCACCAGCCGAAAAGGTAACAGTAATCAGCCCCAGCATTTT. Protein sequence: CATSRKGNSNQPQHF. This chain connects TRBV15 to TRBJ1-5; D unclear. The CDR3 is made up of 15 amino acids. Germline V gene lookup returns CDR1 LNHNV and CDR2 YYDKDF (reference sequence). Trimming removed 5 bases at V and 4 bases at J, with 15 bases between.

This chain joins TRBV7-3 and TRBJ2-3; no reliable D call. The CDR3 spans 15 residues. V shed 1 base and J shed 1 base, with 9 bases lying between them. Looked up from germline, CDR1 is SGHTA and CDR2 is FQGTGA. The CDR3: CASSLSRRGTDTQYF. CDR3 sequence (DNA): TGTGCCAGCAGCTTAAGTCGGAGAGGCACAGATACGCAGTATTTT.

V is TRBV6-5 and J is TRBJ2-5; no reliable D call. Germline V gene data show CDR1 as MNHEY and CDR2 as SVGAGI. V lost 0 bases, J lost 2 bases, and 7 bases lay in between. This CDR3 contains 14 residues. The CDR3 sequence is CASSYSLLQETQYF. As DNA, the CDR3 is TGTGCCAGCAGTTACTCACTCCTTCAAGAGACCCAGTACTTC.

The chain joins TRBV18 to TRBJ2-7; D is perhaps TRBD1 (5 bases). Germline-derived CDR1 and CDR2 are KGHSH and LQKENI. Trimming took 6 bases from V and 3 from J, leaving 21 bases between them. The CDR3 length is 16 residues. CDR3: CASSRQRPSNGYEQYF. In DNA, the CDR3 is TGTGCCAGCTCCCGACAGCGACCTTCTAACGGCTACGAGCAGTACTTC.